The T cell receptor beta chain under discussion was sequenced for a study of shared clonotypes between healthy human individuals. The protocol was immunoSEQ multiplex PCR, while the TCRdb copy is restricted to in-frame clones and leaves out a portion. This sample carries about 600,000 clones, about 80% of them seen once, and the ten largest clones take around 11%. CDR1 is SNHLY and CDR2 is FYNNEI in the germline V gene. V was cut by 4 bases and J by 3 bases, with 12 bases left in between. The CDR3 runs 14 residues. Specimen: PBMCs. V gene TRBV2 combines with J gene TRBJ1-1; the D gene is possibly TRBD1 (5 bases). This clonotype was sampled from a woman in her 40s in good health. Some clones in this sample may be carry-over from other donors' samples. As DNA, the CDR3 is TGTGCCAGCAGTGCGGGGGAGGTGGACACTGAAGCTTTCTTT. It yields the protein CASSAGEVDTEAFF.